This paragraph covers one T cell receptor (beta chain) sequence. Its matching antigen is unknown. Treatment reported: approximately 9-day PBMC culture with coronavirus spike peptide pools or control peptides (ViraFEST assay). Trimming left V 6 bases short and J 4 bases short, with 9 bases between. Per the germline V gene, CDR1 is LNHDA and CDR2 is SQIVND (reference sequence). The CDR3 length is 12 residues. This sample is part of a study of vaccination and CD4 T cells after COVID-19. Across the whole study: A positive SARS-CoV-2 nasal swab PCR result was recorded for each convalescent patient; about nine were mild and one severe. Study-wide findings and caveats: A nonsignificant median increase from 21 to 38 SARS-CoV-2-reactive clonotypes was observed.

An Oncomine TCR Beta short-read assay was used to sequence the DNA from cultured CD4+ T cells. TCRdb itself ran the PCR reads through MiXCR, one entry per CDR3 protein. The sample shows 6,500 to 9,000 distinct CDR3 sequences, about 20% of them seen only once. This TCR came from a human donor who had recovered from COVID-19. The sample was CD4+ T cells from blood, cultured in vitro, taken after SARS-CoV-2 vaccination. The chain carries TRBV19 and TRBJ1-1; D ambiguous. CDR3: CASSLVGTEAFF. As DNA, the CDR3 is TGTGCCAGTAGCCTTGTGGGCACTGAAGCTTTCTTT.